The sequence of this T cell receptor beta chain was determined in a study of blood T cell repertoires in COVID-19. Overall study context: Some COVID-19 samples were acute and others convalescent; all came from the United States, Italy and Spain. The cDNA or gDNA used as material had been derived from T cells, B-cell-depleted T cells, or PBMCs.

Libraries were prepared by immunoSEQ multiplex PCR; TCRdb keeps only in-frame clonotypes and omits some of them. The sample lists just over 350,000 clones, about 88% occurring once. Living in about two dozen US areas, the participants were between roughly 18 and 89 years of age. Cohort 3 donors counted as recovered after two negative PCRs, clearance, or resolved symptoms. The sequenced sample was PBMCs or T cells enriched from blood (not recorded which). The receptor was isolated from a woman aged 25-40 years who had recovered from COVID-19.

The CDR3 reads CASSTSSPYEQYF. CDR3 DNA sequence: TGTGCCAGCAGCACTAGCAGTCCCTACGAGCAGTACTTC. The chain joins TRBV28 to TRBJ2-7, with D possibly being TRBD2 (6 bases). Germline CDR1 MDHEN, CDR2 SYDVKM. V lost 6 bases and J lost 2, with 11 bases in between. The CDR3 extends over 13 amino acids.